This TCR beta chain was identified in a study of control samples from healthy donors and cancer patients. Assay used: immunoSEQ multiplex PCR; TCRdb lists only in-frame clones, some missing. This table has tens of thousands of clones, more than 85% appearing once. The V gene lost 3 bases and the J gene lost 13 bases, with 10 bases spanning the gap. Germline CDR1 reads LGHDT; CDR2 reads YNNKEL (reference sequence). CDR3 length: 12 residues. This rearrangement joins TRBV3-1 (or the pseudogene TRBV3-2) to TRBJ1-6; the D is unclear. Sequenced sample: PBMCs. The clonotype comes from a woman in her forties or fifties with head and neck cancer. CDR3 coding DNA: TGTGCCAGCAGCCACGAAGGACTGCCCCTCCACTTT. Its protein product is CASSHEGLPLHF.